A selection of T cell receptor beta chains follows, all from one sample in a study of blood T cells in healthy people across ages. TCRdb re-analysed the 5' RACE reads in MiXCR, keeping a single row per CDR3 protein. The sample records about 1.1 million distinct CDR3 sequences, around two fifths being singletons. Sequenced sample: blood. The source of these receptors is a young man in good health. The CDR3 runs from the conserved cysteine through the conserved F or W. The order of the fields is clone size, D gene, J gene, V gene, CDR3 DNA, CDR3 protein. A D gene is named only where the DNA matches it firmly. Rows give clone size only sometimes, using once, few, many, or a class for an expanded clone.

clone size: few
D gene: TRBD1
J gene: TRBJ2-3
V gene: TRBV6-5
CDR3 DNA: TGTGCCAGCAGGGCCACAGGGGGCACAGATACGCAGTATTTT
CDR3 protein: CASRATGGTDTQYF

clone size: NA
D gene: TRBD1
J gene: TRBJ1-1
V gene: TRBV4-3
CDR3 DNA: TGCGCCAGCAGCCAATCCCTTCGACAGGGAACGAACACTGAAGCTTTCTTT
CDR3 protein: CASSQSLRQGTNTEAFF

clone size: NA
D gene: NA
J gene: TRBJ2-4
V gene: TRBV7-2
CDR3 DNA: TGTGCCAGCAGCTTCAACTTTCTAGCGCCGTACTTC
CDR3 protein: CASSFNFLAPYF

clone size: NA
D gene: NA
J gene: TRBJ2-3
V gene: TRBV11-3
CDR3 DNA: TGTGCCAGCAGCTTAACCTCGGGACACCTCACAGATACGCAGTATTTT
CDR3 protein: CASSLTSGHLTDTQYF

clone size: many
D gene: NA
J gene: TRBJ1-2
V gene: TRBV6-2/TRBV6-3
CDR3 DNA: TGTGCCAGCAGTTATGCGGGGTATGGTGGCTACACCTTC
CDR3 protein: CASSYAGYGGYTF

clone size: NA
D gene: TRBD2
J gene: TRBJ2-3
V gene: TRBV4-3
CDR3 DNA: TGCGCCAGCAGCCAATCCATGACTAGCCGTTCTAGCACAGATACGCAGTATTTT
CDR3 protein: CASSQSMTSRSSTDTQYF

clone size: once
D gene: NA
J gene: TRBJ2-7
V gene: TRBV18
CDR3 DNA: TGTGCCAGCTCACCAAACACCCACTCCTACGAGCAGTACTTC
CDR3 protein: CASSPNTHSYEQYF

clone size: few
D gene: NA
J gene: TRBJ2-1
V gene: TRBV6-2/TRBV6-3
CDR3 DNA: TGTGCCAGCAGCCCCGCAAGAATTTACTACAATGAGCAGTTCTTC
CDR3 protein: CASSPARIYYNEQFF

clone size: NA
D gene: NA
J gene: TRBJ2-1
V gene: TRBV6-2/TRBV6-3
CDR3 DNA: TGTGCCAGCAGTCCGGGACCCACAAGCCCCCAGAACCAATACAATGAGCAGTTCTTC
CDR3 protein: CASSPGPTSPQNQYNEQFF

clone size: NA
D gene: TRBD1
J gene: TRBJ2-7
V gene: TRBV9
CDR3 DNA: TGTGCCAGCAGCCTCCGGGACAGGGGTTTGGGGGATGAGCAGTACTTC
CDR3 protein: CASSLRDRGLGDEQYF

clone size: NA
D gene: NA
J gene: TRBJ2-7
V gene: TRBV12-3/TRBV12-4
CDR3 DNA: TGTGCCAGCAGTTTGGGACCGAAATACGAGCAGTACTTC
CDR3 protein: CASSLGPKYEQYF

clone size: few
D gene: NA
J gene: TRBJ2-5
V gene: TRBV12-3/TRBV12-4
CDR3 DNA: TGTGCCAGCAGTTTGTCATCGGAAGAGACCCAGTACTTC
CDR3 protein: CASSLSSEETQYF

clone size: few
D gene: NA
J gene: TRBJ2-4
V gene: TRBV4-1
CDR3 DNA: TGCGCCAGCAGCCCCGGGCTGGGAAACATTCAGTACTTC
CDR3 protein: CASSPGLGNIQYF

clone size: NA
D gene: NA
J gene: TRBJ1-2
V gene: TRBV20-1
CDR3 DNA: TGCAGTGCCATTAGTGGGGGCCCTGCTAACTATGGCTACACCTTC
CDR3 protein: CSAISGGPANYGYTF

clone size: many
D gene: TRBD1
J gene: TRBJ1-2
V gene: TRBV4-1
CDR3 DNA: TGCGCCAGCAGCCAAGATGGGACAGAGAACTATGGCTACACCTTC
CDR3 protein: CASSQDGTENYGYTF

clone size: NA
D gene: TRBD2
J gene: TRBJ2-3
V gene: TRBV27
CDR3 DNA: TGTGCCAGCAGTTTCTACTGGACTAGCGGCACAGATACGCAGTATTTT
CDR3 protein: CASSFYWTSGTDTQYF

clone size: NA
D gene: NA
J gene: TRBJ2-7
V gene: TRBV12-3/TRBV12-4
CDR3 DNA: TGTGCCAGCAGCCCCGAAACACGGTCTCCCTACAATGAGCAGTACTTC
CDR3 protein: CASSPETRSPYNEQYF

clone size: NA
D gene: TRBD1
J gene: TRBJ1-5
V gene: TRBV12-3/TRBV12-4
CDR3 DNA: TGTGCCAGCAGTTTCTTGGCAGGGGGACAGCCCCAGCATTTT
CDR3 protein: CASSFLAGGQPQHF

clone size: NA
D gene: TRBD2
J gene: TRBJ2-1
V gene: TRBV7-9
CDR3 DNA: TGTACCAGCAGCCTCCGTAGCGGGGCAAATGAGCAGTTCTTC
CDR3 protein: CTSSLRSGANEQFF

clone size: many
D gene: NA
J gene: TRBJ2-5
V gene: TRBV20-1
CDR3 DNA: TGCAGTGCTCTACAGGGAGGGGGAGAGACCCAGTACTTC
CDR3 protein: CSALQGGGETQYF

clone size: few
D gene: NA
J gene: TRBJ2-4
V gene: TRBV28
CDR3 DNA: TGTGCCAGCAGTCCAGGACCATGGGGGAACATTCAGTACTTC
CDR3 protein: CASSPGPWGNIQYF

clone size: NA
D gene: NA
J gene: TRBJ1-2
V gene: TRBV6-1
CDR3 DNA: TGTGCCAGCAGTGAACAGGGGAATTACTATGGCTACACCTTC
CDR3 protein: CASSEQGNYYGYTF

clone size: few
D gene: NA
J gene: TRBJ2-1
V gene: TRBV28
CDR3 DNA: TGTGCCAGCAGTCTCACTTCAGGGTCGGAGCAGTTCTTC
CDR3 protein: CASSLTSGSEQFF

clone size: few
D gene: NA
J gene: TRBJ1-1
V gene: TRBV4-1
CDR3 DNA: TGCGCCAGCAGCCAAACGGTAGGAGCGGTTAATGAAGCTTTCTTT
CDR3 protein: CASSQTVGAVNEAFF

clone size: many
D gene: TRBD2
J gene: TRBJ2-1
V gene: TRBV20-1
CDR3 DNA: TGCAGTGCTAGCCTCCAGCGGGGGTTTGGTGAGCAGTTCTTC
CDR3 protein: CSASLQRGFGEQFF

clone size: few
D gene: TRBD2
J gene: TRBJ2-7
V gene: TRBV20-1
CDR3 DNA: TGCAGTGCTCTCCCCCTTCGGCTAGCGGGGCCGTACGAGCAGTACTTC
CDR3 protein: CSALPLRLAGPYEQYF

clone size: NA
D gene: NA
J gene: TRBJ1-4
V gene: TRBV12-3/TRBV12-4
CDR3 DNA: TGTGCCAGCAGTTTTGCTCCCGGGGAAAAACTGTTTTTT
CDR3 protein: CASSFAPGEKLFF

clone size: few
D gene: TRBD1
J gene: TRBJ2-5
V gene: TRBV2
CDR3 DNA: TGTGCCAGCAGTAACGACAGGGGCTCAGAGACCCAGTACTTC
CDR3 protein: CASSNDRGSETQYF

clone size: few
D gene: TRBD2
J gene: TRBJ2-1
V gene: TRBV7-6
CDR3 DNA: TGTGCCAGCAGCTTAAAGGGGACTAGCGGGGGGGTTATGGAGCAGTTCTTC
CDR3 protein: CASSLKGTSGGVMEQFF

clone size: many
D gene: NA
J gene: TRBJ2-3
V gene: TRBV13
CDR3 DNA: TGTGCCAGCAGCGAATGGCCAGATACGCAGTATTTT
CDR3 protein: CASSEWPDTQYF

clone size: few
D gene: TRBD2
J gene: TRBJ2-3
V gene: TRBV7-2
CDR3 DNA: TGTGCCAGCAGCGTAAGCGGGGGGGAAGGGAATACGCAGTATTTT
CDR3 protein: CASSVSGGEGNTQYF

clone size: NA
D gene: NA
J gene: TRBJ2-1
V gene: TRBV7-9
CDR3 DNA: TGTGCCAGCAGCTTAGTCGGTGGCGTGAGCTCCTACAAGGAGCAGTTCTTC
CDR3 protein: CASSLVGGVSSYKEQFF

clone size: NA
D gene: TRBD2
J gene: TRBJ2-3
V gene: TRBV6-2/TRBV6-3
CDR3 DNA: TGTGCCAGCAGTTACGCGGGACTAGTGGGCACAGATACGCAGTATTTT
CDR3 protein: CASSYAGLVGTDTQYF

clone size: NA
D gene: NA
J gene: TRBJ1-1
V gene: TRBV27
CDR3 DNA: TGTGCCAGCAGTTCAGAACACCTCTTGAACACTGAAGCTTTCTTT
CDR3 protein: CASSSEHLLNTEAFF

clone size: NA
D gene: NA
J gene: TRBJ1-1
V gene: TRBV6-2/TRBV6-3
CDR3 DNA: TGTGCCAGCATCGACTTGACGGGCCGTGCCGGGGCCACTGAAGCTTTCTTT
CDR3 protein: CASIDLTGRAGATEAFF

clone size: NA
D gene: TRBD1
J gene: TRBJ1-5
V gene: TRBV7-8
CDR3 DNA: TGTGCCGGCAGTCCGTTAAGACAGGGGAACCATCAGCCCCAGCATTTT
CDR3 protein: CAGSPLRQGNHQPQHF

clone size: NA
D gene: NA
J gene: TRBJ1-6
V gene: TRBV12-3/TRBV12-4
CDR3 DNA: TGTGCCAGCAGTTTAAGCGGCGGCAGGTTGAATTCACCCCTCCACTTT
CDR3 protein: CASSLSGGRLNSPLHF

clone size: few
D gene: NA
J gene: TRBJ1-2
V gene: TRBV7-2
CDR3 DNA: TGTGCCAGCAGCCGGAACCCCAACTATGGCTACACCTTC
CDR3 protein: CASSRNPNYGYTF

clone size: NA
D gene: NA
J gene: TRBJ2-2
V gene: TRBV27
CDR3 DNA: TGTGCCAGCAGTTTATATGGGCCTCGGTCCACCGGGGAGCTGTTTTTT
CDR3 protein: CASSLYGPRSTGELFF

clone size: many
D gene: NA
J gene: TRBJ1-2
V gene: TRBV13
CDR3 DNA: TGTGCCAGCAGCACCCGGGACTCATACTATGGCTACACCTTC
CDR3 protein: CASSTRDSYYGYTF

clone size: few
D gene: NA
J gene: TRBJ1-6
V gene: TRBV12-3/TRBV12-4
CDR3 DNA: TGTGCCAGCAGTTTCGACAATATTCGTTCACCCCTCCACTTT
CDR3 protein: CASSFDNIRSPLHF

clone size: NA
D gene: NA
J gene: TRBJ2-1
V gene: TRBV20-1
CDR3 DNA: TGCAGTGCGGAGGCAGACTCGAGGGGTATGGATGAGCAGTTCTTC
CDR3 protein: CSAEADSRGMDEQFF

clone size: few
D gene: TRBD1
J gene: TRBJ2-5
V gene: TRBV20-1
CDR3 DNA: TGCAGTGCTCGAAAAGGACAGGGGCTAACGGAGACCCAGTACTTC
CDR3 protein: CSARKGQGLTETQYF

clone size: NA
D gene: NA
J gene: TRBJ2-5
V gene: TRBV7-9
CDR3 DNA: TGTGCCAGCAGCTTACGACTCAACCAAGAGACCCAGTACTTC
CDR3 protein: CASSLRLNQETQYF

clone size: NA
D gene: NA
J gene: TRBJ1-5
V gene: TRBV30
CDR3 DNA: TGTGCCTGGAGTGAAATCCCCCAGCATTTT
CDR3 protein: CAWSEIPQHF

clone size: few
D gene: NA
J gene: TRBJ1-2
V gene: TRBV5-6
CDR3 DNA: TGTGCCAGCAGCTTGTGGGGGAGCTATGGCTACACCTTC
CDR3 protein: CASSLWGSYGYTF